The T cell receptor beta chain under discussion was sequenced for a study of post-analysis software for immune sequencing data. Sequencing libraries made from TCR beta cDNA carried unique molecular identifiers. TCRdb processed the PCR reads anew with MiXCR; each CDR3 protein has one entry. In the table there are 150,000 to 200,000 distinct CDR3 sequences, about 29% of which are singletons. On this clonotype: Its cognate antigen is unknown.

This CDR3 is 14 amino acids long. J was trimmed by 11 bases and V by 7 bases; bases with no gene match: 11. General observations from the study: Among roughly 5 TRBV segments more frequent in patients than controls were TRBV5-6, TRBV5-1 and TRBV20-1.

Sequenced: blood. The chain joins TRBV12-3 or TRBV12-4 to TRBJ2-5; 12 bases map to TRBD2. This sequence originates from a girl aged 5-17 years with multiple sclerosis. As DNA, the CDR3 is TGTGCCAGCACCGTACTAGCGGGAGGTGGGGAGCAGTACTTC. Its protein product is CASTVLAGGGEQYF.